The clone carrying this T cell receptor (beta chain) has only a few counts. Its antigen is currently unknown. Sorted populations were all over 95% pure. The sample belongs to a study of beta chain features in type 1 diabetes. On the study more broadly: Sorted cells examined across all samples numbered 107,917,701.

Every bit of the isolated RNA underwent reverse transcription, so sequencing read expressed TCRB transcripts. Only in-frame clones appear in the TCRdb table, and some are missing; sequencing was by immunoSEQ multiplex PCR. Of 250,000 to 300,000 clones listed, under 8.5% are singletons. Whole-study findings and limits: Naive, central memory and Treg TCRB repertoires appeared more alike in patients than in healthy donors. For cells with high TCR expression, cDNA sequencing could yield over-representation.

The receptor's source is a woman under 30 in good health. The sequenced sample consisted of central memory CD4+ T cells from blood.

CDR3 region: CASSQGLGRGAHNSPLHF. The CDR3 coding sequence is TGCGCCAGCAGCCAAGGTCTGGGCAGGGGGGCCCATAATTCACCCCTCCACTTT. The chain links TRBV4-1 to TRBJ1-6, with 7 bases lining up with TRBD1. This CDR3 is built from 18 residues. The V gene's germline CDR1 is MGHRA and CDR2 YSYEKL. Trimming removed 1 base from V and 5 bases from J; junction bases left unmatched: 11.